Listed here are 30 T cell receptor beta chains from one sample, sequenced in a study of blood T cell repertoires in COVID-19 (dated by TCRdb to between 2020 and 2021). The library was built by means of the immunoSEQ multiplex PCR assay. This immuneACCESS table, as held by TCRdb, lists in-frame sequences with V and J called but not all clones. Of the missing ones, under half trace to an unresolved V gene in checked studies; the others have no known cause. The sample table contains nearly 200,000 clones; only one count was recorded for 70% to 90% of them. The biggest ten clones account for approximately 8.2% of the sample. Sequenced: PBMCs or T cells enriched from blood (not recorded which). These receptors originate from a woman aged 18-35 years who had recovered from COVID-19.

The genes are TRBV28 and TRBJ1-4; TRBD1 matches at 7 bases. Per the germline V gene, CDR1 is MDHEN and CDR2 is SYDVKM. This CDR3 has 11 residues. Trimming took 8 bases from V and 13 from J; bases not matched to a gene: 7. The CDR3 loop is CASQTRDRLFF. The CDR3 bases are TGTGCCAGCCAAACGAGGGACAGACTGTTTTTT.

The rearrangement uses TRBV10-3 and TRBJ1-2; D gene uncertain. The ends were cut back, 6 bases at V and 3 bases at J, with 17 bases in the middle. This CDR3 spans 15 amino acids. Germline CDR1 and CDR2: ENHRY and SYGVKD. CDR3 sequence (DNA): TGTGCCATCAGGCCGGTGGCGGCCATGGACTATGGCTACACCTTC. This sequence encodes CAIRPVAAMDYGYTF.

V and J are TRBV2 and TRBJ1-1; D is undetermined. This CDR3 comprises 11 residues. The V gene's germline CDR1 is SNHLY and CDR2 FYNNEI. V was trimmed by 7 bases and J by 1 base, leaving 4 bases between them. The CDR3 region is CASTRNTEAFF. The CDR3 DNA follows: TGTGCCAGCACGAGGAACACTGAAGCTTTCTTT.

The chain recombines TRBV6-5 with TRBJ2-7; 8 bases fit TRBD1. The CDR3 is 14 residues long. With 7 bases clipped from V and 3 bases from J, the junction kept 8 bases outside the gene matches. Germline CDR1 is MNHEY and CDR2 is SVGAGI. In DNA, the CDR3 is TGTGCCAGCAAGTTGGGGACAGGCCTCTACGAGCAGTACTTC. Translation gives CASKLGTGLYEQYF.

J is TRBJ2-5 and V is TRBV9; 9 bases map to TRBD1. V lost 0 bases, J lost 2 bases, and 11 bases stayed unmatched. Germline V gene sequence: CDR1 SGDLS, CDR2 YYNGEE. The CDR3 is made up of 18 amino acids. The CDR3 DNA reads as TGTGCCAGCAGCGTAGGTCGGACAGGGGCTAGCGGTCAAGAGACCCAGTACTTC. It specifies CASSVGRTGASGQETQYF. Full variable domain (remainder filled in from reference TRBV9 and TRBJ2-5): DSGVTQTPKHLITATGQRVTLRCSPRSGDLSVYWYQQSLDQGLQFLIQYYNGEERAKGNILERFSAQQFPDLHSELNLSSLELGDSALYFCASSVGRTGASGQETQYFGPGTRLLVL.

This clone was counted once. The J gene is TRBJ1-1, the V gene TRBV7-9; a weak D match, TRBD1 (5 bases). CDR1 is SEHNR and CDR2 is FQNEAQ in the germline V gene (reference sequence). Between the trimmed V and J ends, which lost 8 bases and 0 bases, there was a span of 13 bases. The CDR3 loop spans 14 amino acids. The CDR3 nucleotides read TGTGCCAGCGGTTCAGGGTTAATGAACACTGAAGCTTTCTTT. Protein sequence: CASGSGLMNTEAFF. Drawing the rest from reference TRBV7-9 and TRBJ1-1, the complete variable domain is DTGVSQNPRHKITKRGQNVTFRCDPISEHNRLYWYRQTLGQGPEFLTYFQNEAQLEKSRLLSDRFSAERPKGSFSTLEIQRTEQGDSAMYLCASGSGLMNTEAFFGQGTRLTVV.

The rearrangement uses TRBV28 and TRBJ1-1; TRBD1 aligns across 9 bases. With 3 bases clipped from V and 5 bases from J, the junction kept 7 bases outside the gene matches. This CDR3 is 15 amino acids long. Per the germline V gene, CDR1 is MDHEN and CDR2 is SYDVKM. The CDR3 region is CASSFLTGGETEAFF. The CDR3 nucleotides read TGTGCCAGCAGTTTTCTGACAGGGGGGGAAACTGAAGCTTTCTTT.

The CDR3, as DNA: TGCGCCAGCAGCCAAATGCAAGGGGCAAGGAGTAATGAAAAACTGTTTTTT. It encodes CASSQMQGARSNEKLFF. The chain employs TRBV4-1 and TRBJ1-4; the D gene is possibly TRBD1 (5 bases). Germline CDR1 MGHRA, CDR2 YSYEKL. The CDR3 is 17 residues long. V gave up 2 bases and J gave up 4 bases, with 17 bases separating them.

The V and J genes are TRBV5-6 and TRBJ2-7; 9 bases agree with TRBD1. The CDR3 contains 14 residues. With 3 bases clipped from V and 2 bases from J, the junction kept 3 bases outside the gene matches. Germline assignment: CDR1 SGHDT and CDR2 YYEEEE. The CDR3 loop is CASSSGTGTYEQYF. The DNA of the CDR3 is TGTGCCAGCAGCTCCGGGACAGGGACCTACGAGCAGTACTTC.

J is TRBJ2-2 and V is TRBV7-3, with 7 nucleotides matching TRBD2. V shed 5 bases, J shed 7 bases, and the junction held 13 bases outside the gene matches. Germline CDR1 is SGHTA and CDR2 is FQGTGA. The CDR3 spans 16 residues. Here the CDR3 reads CASSQDGTIGLGELFF. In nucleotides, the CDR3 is TGTGCCAGCAGCCAAGATGGGACTATAGGGCTCGGGGAGCTGTTTTTT.

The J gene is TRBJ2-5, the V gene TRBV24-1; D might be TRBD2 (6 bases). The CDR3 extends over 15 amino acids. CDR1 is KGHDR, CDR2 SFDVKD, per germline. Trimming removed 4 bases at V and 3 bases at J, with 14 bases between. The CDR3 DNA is TGTGCCACCAGTGACCCCGGGGAGGCCGAAGAGACCCAGTACTTC. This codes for CATSDPGEAEETQYF.

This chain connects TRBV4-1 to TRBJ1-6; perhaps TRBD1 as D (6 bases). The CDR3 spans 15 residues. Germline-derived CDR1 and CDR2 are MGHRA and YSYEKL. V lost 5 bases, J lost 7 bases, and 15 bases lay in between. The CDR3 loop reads CASSVTDRSNSPLHF. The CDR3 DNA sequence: TGCGCCAGCAGCGTTACGGACAGATCAAATTCACCCCTCCACTTT.

CDR3 sequence: CAISLSGAGTEAFF. CDR3 nucleotides: TGTGCCATCAGTTTGTCAGGGGCAGGGACTGAAGCTTTCTTT. V gene TRBV10-3 combines with J gene TRBJ1-1; maybe TRBD1 (6 bases). This CDR3 has 14 residues. The V gene lost 5 bases and the J gene lost 5 bases, with 15 bases spanning the gap. The germline V gene encodes CDR1 ENHRY and CDR2 SYGVKD.

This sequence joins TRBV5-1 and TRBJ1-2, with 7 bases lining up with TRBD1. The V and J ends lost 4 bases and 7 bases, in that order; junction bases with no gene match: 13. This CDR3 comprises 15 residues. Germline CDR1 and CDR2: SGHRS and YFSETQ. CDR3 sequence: CASSRSSTGAGGYTF. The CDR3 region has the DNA TGCGCCAGCAGCAGATCCTCTACAGGGGCCGGTGGCTACACCTTC.

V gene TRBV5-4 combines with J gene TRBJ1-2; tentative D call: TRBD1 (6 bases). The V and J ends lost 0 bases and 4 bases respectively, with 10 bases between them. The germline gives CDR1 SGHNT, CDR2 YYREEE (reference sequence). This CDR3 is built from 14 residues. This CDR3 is CASSLDTGTYGYTF. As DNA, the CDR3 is TGTGCCAGCAGCTTGGATACAGGGACCTATGGCTACACCTTC.

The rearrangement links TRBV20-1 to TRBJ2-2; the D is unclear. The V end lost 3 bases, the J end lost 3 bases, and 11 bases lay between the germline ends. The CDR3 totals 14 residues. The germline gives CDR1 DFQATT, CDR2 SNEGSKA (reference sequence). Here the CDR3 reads CSASDDLDTGELFF. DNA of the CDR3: TGCAGTGCTAGTGATGACCTAGACACCGGGGAGCTGTTTTTT.

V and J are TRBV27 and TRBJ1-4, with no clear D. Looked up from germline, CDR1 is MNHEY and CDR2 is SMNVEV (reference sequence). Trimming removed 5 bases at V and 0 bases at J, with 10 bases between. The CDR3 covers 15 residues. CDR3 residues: CASSPQEATNEKLFF. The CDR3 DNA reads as TGTGCCAGCAGTCCTCAGGAAGCAACTAATGAAAAACTGTTTTTT.

The chain's CDR3 is CASSQDTAGLLYGYTF. As DNA, the CDR3 is TGCGCCAGCAGCCAAGATACGGCGGGGCTACTCTATGGCTACACCTTC. This chain uses TRBV4-1 with TRBJ1-2, with D possibly being TRBD1 (5 bases). This CDR3 is 16 amino acids long. The germline V gene encodes CDR1 MGHRA and CDR2 YSYEKL. Trimming left V 0 bases short and J 4 bases short, with 15 bases between.

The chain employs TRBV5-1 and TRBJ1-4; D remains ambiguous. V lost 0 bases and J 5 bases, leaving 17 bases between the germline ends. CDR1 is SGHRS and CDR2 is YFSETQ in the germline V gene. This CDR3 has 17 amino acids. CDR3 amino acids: CASSLVPTPEPNEKLFF. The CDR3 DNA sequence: TGCGCCAGCAGCTTGGTCCCTACACCGGAGCCAAATGAAAAACTGTTTTTT. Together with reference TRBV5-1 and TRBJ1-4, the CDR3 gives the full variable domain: KAGVTQTPRYLIKTRGQQVTLSCSPISGHRSVSWYQQTPGQGLQFLFEYFSETQRNKGNFPGRFSGRQFSNSRSEMNVSTLELGDSALYLCASSLVPTPEPNEKLFFGSGTQLSVL.

CDR3 nucleotide sequence: TGCGCCAGCAGAACAGGGGATCGAAATAATGAGCAGTTCTTC. It specifies CASRTGDRNNEQFF. The chain uses TRBV5-1 and TRBJ2-1, with 7 nucleotides matching TRBD1. This CDR3 region has 14 residues. Germline V gene sequence: CDR1 SGHRS, CDR2 YFSETQ. Trimming at V came to 5 bases and at J to 7 bases, leaving 9 bases not matched to a gene.

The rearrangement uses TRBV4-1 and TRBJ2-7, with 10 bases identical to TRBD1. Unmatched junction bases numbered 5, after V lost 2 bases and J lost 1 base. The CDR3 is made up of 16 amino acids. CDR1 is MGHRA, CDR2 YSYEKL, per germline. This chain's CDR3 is CASSQQDRGDSYEQYF. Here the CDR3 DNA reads TGCGCCAGCAGCCAACAGGACAGGGGGGATTCCTACGAGCAGTACTTC.

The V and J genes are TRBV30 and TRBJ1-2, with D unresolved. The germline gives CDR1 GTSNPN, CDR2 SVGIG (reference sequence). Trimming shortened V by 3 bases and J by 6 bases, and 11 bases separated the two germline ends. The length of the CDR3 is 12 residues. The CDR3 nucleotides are TGTGCCTGGAGATCGGGTCTTAATGGCTACACCTTC. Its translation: CAWRSGLNGYTF.

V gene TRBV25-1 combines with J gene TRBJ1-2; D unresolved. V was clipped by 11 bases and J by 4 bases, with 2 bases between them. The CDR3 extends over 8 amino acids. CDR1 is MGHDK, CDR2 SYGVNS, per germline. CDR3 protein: CARYGYTF. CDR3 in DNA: TGTGCCCGCTATGGCTACACCTTC.

CDR3 sequence: CASSFGGTLNQPQHF. As DNA, the CDR3 is TGTGCCAGCAGTTTCGGGGGGACCTTAAATCAGCCCCAGCATTTT. The V gene is TRBV27, the J gene TRBJ1-5; D possibly corresponds to TRBD1 (5 bases). Germline V gene lookup returns CDR1 MNHEY and CDR2 SMNVEV (reference sequence). The V end was cut by 3 bases, the J end by 4 bases, with 13 bases between. This CDR3 has 15 residues.

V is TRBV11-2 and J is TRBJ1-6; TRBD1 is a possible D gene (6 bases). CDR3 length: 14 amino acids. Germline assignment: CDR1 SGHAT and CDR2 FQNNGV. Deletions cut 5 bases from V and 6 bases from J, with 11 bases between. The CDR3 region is CASSPGAFNSPLHF. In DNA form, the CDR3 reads TGTGCCAGCAGCCCAGGGGCGTTTAATTCACCCCTCCACTTT.

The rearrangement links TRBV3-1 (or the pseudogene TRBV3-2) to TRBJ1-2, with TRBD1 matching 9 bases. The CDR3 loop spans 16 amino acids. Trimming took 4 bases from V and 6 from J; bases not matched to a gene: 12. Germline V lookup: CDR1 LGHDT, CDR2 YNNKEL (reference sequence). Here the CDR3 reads CASSLKGTGGSHGYTF. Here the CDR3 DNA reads TGTGCCAGCAGCCTTAAGGGTACAGGGGGCAGCCATGGCTACACCTTC.

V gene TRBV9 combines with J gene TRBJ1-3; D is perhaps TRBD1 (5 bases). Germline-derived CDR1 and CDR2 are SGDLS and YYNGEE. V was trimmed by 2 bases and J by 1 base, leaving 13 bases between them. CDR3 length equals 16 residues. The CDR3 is CASSVGGWSSGNTIYF. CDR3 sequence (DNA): TGTGCCAGCAGCGTGGGGGGTTGGAGTTCTGGAAACACCATATATTTT. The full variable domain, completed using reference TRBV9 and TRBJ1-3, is DSGVTQTPKHLITATGQRVTLRCSPRSGDLSVYWYQQSLDQGLQFLIQYYNGEERAKGNILERFSAQQFPDLHSELNLSSLELGDSALYFCASSVGGWSSGNTIYFGEGSWLTVV.

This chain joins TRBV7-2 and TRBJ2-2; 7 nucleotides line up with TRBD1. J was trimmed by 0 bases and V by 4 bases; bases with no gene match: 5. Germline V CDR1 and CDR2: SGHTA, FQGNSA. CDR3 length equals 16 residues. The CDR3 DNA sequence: TGTGCCAGCAGCTCTCGGACAGGAGCGAACACCGGGGAGCTGTTTTTT. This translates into CASSSRTGANTGELFF.

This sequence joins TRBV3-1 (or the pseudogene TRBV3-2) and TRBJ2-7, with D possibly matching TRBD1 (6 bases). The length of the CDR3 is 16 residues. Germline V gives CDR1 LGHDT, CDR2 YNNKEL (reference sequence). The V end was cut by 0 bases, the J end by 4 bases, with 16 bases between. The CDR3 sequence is CASSQDSETGRYEQYF. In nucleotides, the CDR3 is TGTGCCAGCAGCCAAGATTCGGAGACAGGACGTTACGAGCAGTACTTC.

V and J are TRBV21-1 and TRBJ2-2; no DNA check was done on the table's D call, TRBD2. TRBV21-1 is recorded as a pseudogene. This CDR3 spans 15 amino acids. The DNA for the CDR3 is TGTGCCAGCAGCAAACAAGAGCGGGGCGCCGGGGAGCTGTTTTTT. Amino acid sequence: CASSKQERGAGELFF.